This is a list of T cell receptor beta chains from one sample in a study of shared clonotypes between healthy human individuals. The data were produced by immunoSEQ multiplex PCR, yet TCRdb's version contains in-frame clones alone and is incomplete. Of about 1.1 million clones listed, about 72% are singletons. Sample: memory CD4+ T cells from PBMCs. These receptors came from a man between 18 and 29 years old in good health. Some clones in this sample may be carry-over from other donors' samples. The CDR3 runs from the conserved cysteine through the conserved F or W. A D gene is named only where the DNA matches it firmly. Not all rows give a size; the values are once, few, many and, for expanded clones, a class.

once	TRBD2	TRBV4-3	18	TRBJ2-5	TGCGCCAGCAGCCAAGATCGCGGACTAGCGGGAGGCCAAGAGACCCAGTACTTC	CASSQDRGLAGGQETQYF
.	.	TRBV27	13	TRBJ2-1	TGTGCCAGCAGGGCCCGTGCGGTCAATGAGCAGTTCTTC	CASRARAVNEQFF
.	.	TRBV28	13	TRBJ1-3	TGTGCCAGCGGAGGGGTTGTTGGAAACACCATATATTTT	CASGGVVGNTIYF
.	.	TRBV7-3	13	TRBJ2-7	TGTGCCAGCAGCTTAACGGAGGAGTCGGAGCAGTACTTC	CASSLTEESEQYF
.	.	TRBV28	13	TRBJ1-5	TGTGCCAGCAGTTTATCGCGGGATCAGCCCCAGCATTTT	CASSLSRDQPQHF
.	.	TRBV30	13	TRBJ2-3	TGTGCCTGCACACTAGATTCCAGAGATACGCAGTATTTT	CACTLDSRDTQYF
.	TRBD1	TRBV2	11	TRBJ2-7	TGTGCCAGCATCCAGGGGGCCGAGCAGTACTTC	CASIQGAEQYF
.	.	TRBV18	15	TRBJ2-4	TGTGCCAGCTCACCCTTGGACCCCATCCTCGACATTCAGTACTTC	CASSPLDPILDIQYF
.	.	TRBV4-2	14	TRBJ2-3	TGTGCCAGCAGCCAAGTTATGGGCACAGATACGCAGTATTTT	CASSQVMGTDTQYF
few	.	TRBV10-1	17	TRBJ2-1	TGCGCCAGCAGTGACTCTCTGGGCAACTTACCCCGGGGTGAGCAGTTCTTC	CASSDSLGNLPRGEQFF
.	TRBD2	TRBV2	15	TRBJ2-1	TGTGCCAGCAGCACAAGCGGGAGTCCCTACAATGAGCAGTTCTTC	CASSTSGSPYNEQFF
.	TRBD1	TRBV5-4	15	TRBJ2-7	TGTGCCAGCAGCTCATGGGGACAGGGTTCCTACGAGCAGTACTTC	CASSSWGQGSYEQYF
.	.	TRBV18	14	TRBJ1-1	TGTGCCAGCCCGTCCGGACAGACGAACACTGAAGCTTTCTTT	CASPSGQTNTEAFF
few	TRBD1	TRBV7-9	14	TRBJ1-1	TGTGCCAGCAGCACCCAGGGGGGGAACACTGAAGCTTTCTTT	CASSTQGGNTEAFF
.	.	TRBV18	16	TRBJ2-6	TGTGCCAGCTCACCTGGACTTATCTCTGGGGCCAACGTCCTGACTTTC	CASSPGLISGANVLTF
.	.	TRBV2	15	TRBJ2-2	TGTGCCAGCGTAAATCAACTGCCGAACACCGGGGAGCTGTTTTTT	CASVNQLPNTGELFF
.	.	TRBV5-1	15	TRBJ2-5	TGCGCCAGCAGCTACGGGATTAATAGGGAAGAGACCCAGTACTTC	CASSYGINREETQYF
.	.	TRBV14	20	TRBJ2-7	TGTGCCAGCAGCTCCGGCCCGGGCAGGGAATCCAAACGCCTCTCCTACGAGCAGTACTTC	CASSSGPGRESKRLSYEQYF
.	.	TRBV5-5	15	TRBJ1-5	TGTGCCAGCAGCTTCGGACAAGTAATAAATCAGCCCCAGCATTTT	CASSFGQVINQPQHF
many	.	TRBV2	13	TRBJ1-5	TGTGCCAGCGGGACACTTAGCAATCAGCCCCAGCATTTT	CASGTLSNQPQHF
.	.	TRBV19	17	TRBJ2-7	TGTGCCAGTAGTAAGTCCCCGGGACGGCTTCCGGTCTACGAGCAGTACTTC	CASSKSPGRLPVYEQYF
.	TRBD2	TRBV7-2	15	TRBJ2-1	TGTGCCAGCAGCCGGACTAGCGGGCCCTACAATGAGCAGTTCTTC	CASSRTSGPYNEQFF
.	.	TRBV7-8	11	TRBJ1-5	TGTGCCAGCAGCTTTACCGGACCCCAGCATTTT	CASSFTGPQHF
.	.	TRBV28	12	TRBJ1-2	TGTGCCAGCAGGGATAGTAGCTATGGCTACACCTTC	CASRDSSYGYTF
.	.	TRBV7-8	13	TRBJ1-2	TGTGCCAGCAGCATCGGGGCTGTTAGCGGCTACACCTTC	CASSIGAVSGYTF
once	.	TRBV28	14	TRBJ2-1	TGTGCCAGCAGTGCGCCCGGGATCTACAATGAGCAGTTCTTC	CASSAPGIYNEQFF
.	.	TRBV29-1	14	TRBJ1-2	TGCAGCGTTGAGGGCAGGGGAAAAAACTATGGCTACACCTTC	CSVEGRGKNYGYTF
.	TRBD1	TRBV11-2	17	TRBJ2-2	TGTGCCAGTTTCTGGGAAGGGGGCAGGGGTAACACCGGGGAGCTGTTTTTT	CASFWEGGRGNTGELFF
.	TRBD2	TRBV6-5	16	TRBJ2-2	TGTGCCAGCAGTTGGCGGCCCTCGGGGGGCACCGGGGAGCTGTTTTTT	CASSWRPSGGTGELFF
.	TRBD1	TRBV7-3	15	TRBJ2-5	TGTGCCAGCAGCTTAAACAGGGGGCCCCAAGAGACCCAGTACTTC	CASSLNRGPQETQYF
.	TRBD2	TRBV6-4	13	TRBJ2-7	TGTGCCAGCAGTGAAAGCGGGATTGGCGAGCAGTACTTC	CASSESGIGEQYF
few	.	TRBV7-6	14	TRBJ2-2	TGTGCCAGCAGCCCGGGACAGAACACCGGGGAGCTGTTTTTT	CASSPGQNTGELFF
.	TRBD1	TRBV6-6	15	TRBJ1-4	TGTGCCAGCAGGGGGACAGGGGCAACTAATGAAAAACTGTTTTTT	CASRGTGATNEKLFF
.	.	TRBV10-1	13	TRBJ2-5	TGCGCCAGCAGTGAGGTGGGGAGCGAGACCCAGTACTTC	CASSEVGSETQYF
.	.	TRBV20-1	11	TRBJ2-7	TGCAGTGCTAGAGACGACTACGAGCAGTACTTC	CSARDDYEQYF
once	.	TRBV4-3	16	TRBJ1-4	TGCGCCAGCAGCCAAGATCACACAGTGGGAGATGAAAAACTGTTTTTT	CASSQDHTVGDEKLFF
many	TRBD2	TRBV28	15	TRBJ2-7	TGTGCCAGCACCCCCCAACTAGCGGGGGTCTACGAGCAGTACTTC	CASTPQLAGVYEQYF
.	.	TRBV10-1	15	TRBJ1-5	TGCGCCAGCAGTGATCGGGGACTCAGCAATCAGCCCCAGCATTTT	CASSDRGLSNQPQHF
.	.	TRBV27	13	TRBJ2-5	TGTGCCAGCAGCCCCCCAGGGCGAGAGACCCAGTACTTC	CASSPPGRETQYF